The 28 T cell receptor beta chains below all came from one sample that was sequenced in a study of blood T cells in healthy people across ages. Through a sample-barcoded 5' primer and a J-beta primer mix, a second PCR was run for roughly 7 to 11 cycles. From the 5' RACE reads, TCRdb called clonotypes with MiXCR, one entry per CDR3 protein. This sample has around 650,000 distinct CDR3 sequences; 40% to 45% occur once, and the top ten carry around 32%. Sequenced: blood. These receptors were collected from a man aged 80 or over in good health.

This clonotype was observed a few times. One end of the junction does not line up with germline, which may come from a read error. The V gene is TRBV29-1, the J gene TRBJ2-7; weak D call: TRBD2 (5 bases). Germline CDR1 is SQVTM and CDR2 is ANQGSEA. The CDR3 totals 11 residues. In DNA form, the CDR3 reads TGCAGCGGTGAAGACTACGACGAGCAGTACTTC. This translates into CSGEDYDEQYF.

This sequence joins TRBV27 and TRBJ2-1; D could derive from TRBD1 or TRBD2 (5 bases each). This CDR3 is 14 amino acids long. V shed 4 bases and J shed 6 bases, with 13 bases lying between them. Germline-derived CDR1 and CDR2 are MNHEY and SMNVEV (reference sequence). CDR3 DNA: TGTGCCAGCAGTTCGTCGGGGCCCTCCAATGAGCAGTTCTTC. Its protein product is CASSSSGPSNEQFF.

The CDR3 DNA reads TGTGCCAGCAGGAGGGGAGGGGACATTCAGTACTTC. Translation gives CASRRGGDIQYF. The gene calls are TRBV2 and TRBJ2-4, with 7 bases that match TRBD2. The V segment lost 6 bases and the J segment 8 bases; nucleotides outside the gene matches: 4. This CDR3 has 12 residues. CDR1 is SNHLY and CDR2 is FYNNEI in the germline V gene.

This clonotype came up a few times. The chain recombines TRBV7-9 with TRBJ1-1; 8 bases align to TRBD1. V gave up 3 bases and J gave up 3 bases; unmatched junction bases: 3. In germline, CDR1 is SEHNR, CDR2 FQNEAQ (reference sequence). There are 14 residues in the CDR3. CDR3: CASSLTTGDTEAFF. The CDR3 DNA reads TGTGCCAGCAGCTTGACGACAGGGGACACTGAAGCTTTCTTT.

This clonotype appeared a few times. V usage is TRBV20-1 and J usage is TRBJ2-7; 9 nucleotides line up with TRBD2. CDR3 length: 15 amino acids. Per germline, CDR1 DFQATT and CDR2 SNEGSKA (reference sequence). Trimming took 5 bases from V and 0 from J; bases not matched to a gene: 8. CDR3: CSAPGLAKSSYEQYF. The CDR3 DNA sequence: TGCAGTGCTCCCGGACTAGCGAAAAGCTCCTACGAGCAGTACTTC.

The V and J genes are TRBV6-5 and TRBJ1-5; the match to TRBD1 covers 9 bases. Per germline, CDR1 MNHEY and CDR2 SVGAGI. V was clipped by 8 bases and J by 3 bases; unmatched bases: 2. The CDR3 covers 13 residues. This CDR3 reads CASGTGINQPQHF. The DNA of the CDR3 is TGTGCCAGCGGGACAGGGATCAATCAGCCCCAGCATTTT.

This clonotype was observed a handful of times. The chain is built from TRBV27 and TRBJ1-5; 7 bases fit TRBD1. V lost 2 bases to trimming and J lost 4 bases; unmatched junction nucleotides: 11. Germline CDR1 reads MNHEY; CDR2 reads SMNVEV (reference sequence). The CDR3 sequence is 17 residues long. This CDR3 is CASSLTGVVSFNQPQHF. Here the CDR3 DNA reads TGTGCCAGCAGTTTAACAGGGGTTGTCTCCTTTAATCAGCCCCAGCATTTT.

The chain recombines TRBV2 with TRBJ2-7; no clear D. CDR1 SNHLY and CDR2 FYNNEI come from the germline V gene. This CDR3 region has 13 residues. Trimming took 2 bases from V and 7 from J, leaving 12 bases between them. CDR3 protein: CASSEQTGNEQYF. CDR3 DNA sequence: TGTGCCAGCAGTGAACAGACCGGTAATGAGCAGTACTTC. Variable domain in full (rest from reference TRBV2 and TRBJ2-7): EPEVTQTPSHQVTQMGQEVILRCVPISNHLYFYWYRQILGQKVEFLVSFYNNEISEKSEIFDDQFSVERPDGSNFTLKIRSTKLEDSAMYFCASSEQTGNEQYFGPGTRLTVT.

In regard to this clonotype: A single base separates this from a much larger clone, so it may be a read error. The CDR3 nucleotides read TGTGCCAGCAGCTTAGGGGGACTAGCGTTCATCGGGGAGCTGTTTTTT. It encodes CASSLGGLAFIGELFF. The chain has TRBV11-3 and TRBJ2-2, with TRBD2 matching 10 bases. This CDR3 spans 16 amino acids. The germline V gene has CDR1 SGHNT and CDR2 YENEEA. With V trimmed by 1 base and J by 7 bases, 6 bases remained unmatched.

As to this clonotype: Mismatch with germline at one junction end may stem from a read error. V and J are TRBV7-2 and TRBJ1-5; TRBD1 matches 7 bases. CDR3 size: 14 residues. Germline V gene sequence: CDR1 SGHTA, CDR2 FQGNSA. For the CDR3, the DNA is TGTGCCCGCAGCTTAGGGACAGGCAATCAGCCCCAGCATTTT. Translated, it gives CARSLGTGNQPQHF.

The genes are TRBV6-5 and TRBJ1-2; weak D call: TRBD1 (5 bases). The CDR3 runs 12 residues. Trimming took off 2 bases at V and 7 bases at J, with 8 bases between the two ends. The germline CDR1 and CDR2 sequences are MNHEY and SVGAGI. In DNA, the CDR3 is TGTGCCAGCAGTTACGGAAGGGGTGGCTACACCTTC. Translated: CASSYGRGGYTF.

The table lists this clonotype with a few counts. This chain joins TRBV7-8 and TRBJ2-5; D remains ambiguous. Germline lookup yields CDR1 SGHVS and CDR2 FQNEAQ. There are 13 residues in the CDR3. Trimming pared 5 bases from V and 11 bases from J, leaving 18 bases between. As DNA, the CDR3 is TGTGCCAGCAGCCTCCACTTAGGTAATGAGCAGTACTTC. Residues: CASSLHLGNEQYF.

The chain employs TRBV2 and TRBJ2-7; perhaps TRBD1 as D (5 bases). Germline CDR1 reads SNHLY; CDR2 reads FYNNEI. The CDR3 consists of 14 residues. The V end was cut by 1 base, the J end by 2 bases, with 9 bases between. The CDR3 region is CASSEDRKTYEQYF. CDR3 nucleotides: TGTGCCAGCAGTGAAGACAGGAAGACCTACGAGCAGTACTTC.

The CDR3 is CSARPGRPYGYTF. The CDR3 DNA reads as TGCAGTGCTAGACCGGGACGGCCCTATGGCTACACCTTC. The chain joins TRBV20-1 to TRBJ1-2, with D maybe TRBD1 (5 bases). The V end lost 2 bases, the J end lost 4 bases, and 11 bases lay between the germline ends. This CDR3 contains 13 residues. Germline V CDR1 and CDR2: DFQATT, SNEGSKA (reference sequence).

The V gene is TRBV12-3 or TRBV12-4, the J gene TRBJ2-1; D may be TRBD1 or TRBD2 (5 bases each). Trimming stripped 3 bases from V and 9 bases from J, with 18 bases between. This CDR3 contains 15 residues. CDR3 in amino acids: CASSFLGRQLSEQFF. CDR3 coding DNA: TGTGCCAGCAGTTTCTTAGGGAGACAGCTTTCTGAGCAGTTCTTC.

This clonotype was seen more than once but under ten times. The chain uses TRBV7-2 and TRBJ2-2; the match to TRBD2 covers 12 bases. J lost 6 bases, V lost 5 bases, and 7 bases had no gene match. CDR1 and CDR2 (germline): SGHTA, FQGNSA. The CDR3 has 16 amino acids. The CDR3 sequence is CASSVRLAGAPGELFF. As DNA, the CDR3 is TGTGCCAGCAGCGTGAGACTAGCGGGAGCCCCCGGGGAGCTGTTTTTT.

The V call is TRBV6-2 or TRBV6-3, the J call TRBJ2-4; tentative D call: TRBD2 (6 bases). The J call is doubtful: the DNA matches TRBJ2-7 better. CDR3 length: 13 amino acids. Germline-derived CDR1 and CDR2 are MNHEY and SVGEGT. In DNA form, the CDR3 reads TGTGCCAGCAGCGAGGACTACTCCTACGAGCAGTACTTC. As protein: CASSEDYSYEQYF.

V usage is TRBV5-4 and J usage is TRBJ2-7, with TRBD1 matching 7 bases. With 3 bases clipped from V and 3 bases from J, the junction kept 3 bases outside the gene matches. From germline, CDR1 is SGHNT and CDR2 YYREEE (reference sequence). The length of the CDR3 is 13 residues. The chain's CDR3 is CASSSTGVYEQYF. CDR3 DNA sequence: TGTGCCAGCAGCTCAACAGGGGTCTACGAGCAGTACTTC.

This clonotype was detected only a few times. The rearrangement links TRBV11-2 to TRBJ2-5, with D tentatively TRBD1 (6 bases). Germline-derived CDR1 and CDR2 are SGHAT and FQNNGV. The CDR3 totals 14 residues. V was pared by 4 bases and J by 4 bases, with 13 bases between. Here the CDR3 DNA reads TGTGCCAGCAGCTCACCAACAGGGCCAGAGACCCAGTACTTC. Amino acid sequence: CASSSPTGPETQYF.

This clonotype was observed a handful of times. The rearrangement uses TRBV7-9 and TRBJ2-7, with TRBD2 matching 7 bases. Germline trimming cut 5 bases from V and 2 bases from J; bases unmatched to any gene: 6. Looked up from germline, CDR1 is SEHNR and CDR2 is FQNEAQ (reference sequence). CDR3 length: 14 residues. The CDR3, as DNA: TGTGCCAGCAGCCTGAAAGGGACTACCTACGAGCAGTACTTC. This translates into CASSLKGTTYEQYF.

This clonotype was picked up many times. The V call is TRBV6-2 or TRBV6-3, the J call TRBJ2-7, with a tentative D call TRBD1 (6 bases). Germline assignment: CDR1 MNHEY and CDR2 SVGEGT. The CDR3 contains 13 residues. The germline V and J ends were trimmed by 7 bases and 5 bases, with 15 bases remaining between them. CDR3 nucleotide sequence: TGTGCCAGCACCGACGGACAGACCAACGAGCAGTACTTC. Translating gives CASTDGQTNEQYF.

This sequence joins TRBV28 and TRBJ2-1; perhaps TRBD1 as D (5 bases). The V and J ends lost 7 bases and 3 bases respectively, with 10 bases between them. Germline V lookup: CDR1 MDHEN, CDR2 SYDVKM. This CDR3 contains 13 residues. CDR3 sequence: CASTDSRYNEQFF. Here the CDR3 DNA reads TGTGCCAGCACTGACAGTCGCTACAATGAGCAGTTCTTC.

The rearrangement joins TRBV9 to TRBJ1-2; the match to TRBD1 covers 8 bases. In germline, CDR1 is SGDLS, CDR2 YYNGEE. The CDR3 is made up of 14 amino acids. V lost 3 bases to trimming and J lost 5 bases; unmatched junction nucleotides: 6. The CDR3 loop reads CASSALDRVYGYTF. The CDR3 region has the DNA TGTGCCAGCAGCGCTCTGGACAGGGTTTATGGCTACACCTTC.

The rearrangement uses TRBV24-1 and TRBJ2-3, with 11 bases identical to TRBD2. The germline CDR1 and CDR2 sequences are KGHDR and SFDVKD. J gave up 6 bases and V 9 bases, and 4 bases lay outside the gene matches. The CDR3 is made up of 13 amino acids. The CDR3 DNA follows: TGTGCCACCTCTAGCGGGGGGTATGATACGCAGTATTTT. Its translation is CATSSGGYDTQYF.

The chain carries TRBV7-2 and TRBJ2-1; D might be TRBD1 (6 bases). The J call may be incorrect, as the DNA end agrees better with TRBJ2-7. The germline V gene has CDR1 SGHTA and CDR2 FQGNSA. The CDR3 contains 15 residues. The CDR3 here is CASSSDRSSYNEQYF. The DNA for the CDR3 is TGTGCCAGCAGCTCTGACAGGAGCTCCTACAATGAGCAGTACTTC.

The rearrangement uses TRBV7-9 and TRBJ1-2; 8 nucleotides align to TRBD1. CDR3 size: 15 residues. Germline V CDR1 and CDR2: SEHNR, FQNEAQ (reference sequence). The junction had 8 bases not matched to a gene; V was cut back by 5 bases and J by 3 bases. The CDR3 here is CASSTSGQAHYGYTF. CDR3 nucleotide sequence: TGTGCCAGCAGCACCTCGGGACAGGCTCACTATGGCTACACCTTC.

In nucleotides, the CDR3 is TGCGCCAGCAGCCAAGATGAGGGGTACAATGAGCAGTACTTC. This sequence encodes CASSQDEGYNEQYF. This chain connects TRBV4-3 to TRBJ2-1; D possibly uses TRBD1 or TRBD2 (5 bases each). The end of the DNA aligns better with TRBJ2-7, so the J call may be wrong. Looked up from germline, CDR1 is LGHNA and CDR2 is YSLEER. This CDR3 spans 14 amino acids.

This clonotype was seen a few times. The chain is built from TRBV6-2 or TRBV6-3 and TRBJ2-6; D possibly corresponds to TRBD1 (5 bases). The germline V gene encodes CDR1 MNHEY and CDR2 SVGEGT. The ends were cut back, 2 bases at V and 0 bases at J, with 11 bases in the middle. CDR3 length: 17 residues. CDR3 nucleotides: TGTGCCAGCAGTTACGGGGCAGCCTACTCTGGGGCCAACGTCCTGACTTTC. Its translation: CASSYGAAYSGANVLTF.